What follows is one T cell receptor beta chain and its context. This entry comes from a study of OX40 agonist ivuxolimab in advanced cancers. V shed 8 bases and J shed 7 bases, with 11 bases lying between them. This CDR3 comprises 11 residues. The germline CDR1 and CDR2 sequences are MRHNA and SNTAGT. Data came from immunoSEQ multiplex PCR; TCRdb stores just in-frame clones and leaves some out. The sample yields under 85,000 clones, over 75% seen once. The chain has TRBV6-4 and TRBJ1-1; possibly TRBD1 for D (5 bases). Sequenced here: CD4+ or CD8+ T cells sorted from blood, sampled in a trial of the OX40 agonist ivuxolimab. This clonotype was obtained from an adult with an advanced solid tumor such as melanoma, head and neck, liver or kidney cancer. This CDR3 reads CASRGGGEAFF. Written as DNA, the CDR3 is TGTGCCAGCCGCGGGGGAGGTGAAGCTTTCTTT.